The subject of this entry is one TCR beta chain. Its target is not known. A junction end diverges from the germline sequence, so it may reflect a read error. The use of a sample-barcoded 5' primer and a J-beta primer mix characterized a second PCR of roughly 6 to 11 cycles. TCRdb itself ran the 5' RACE reads through MiXCR, one entry per CDR3 protein. The sample shows almost 550,000 distinct CDR3 sequences, under 30% of them seen only once. The CDR3 loop spans 14 amino acids. From germline, CDR1 is SGHRS and CDR2 YFSETQ. The sample is drawn from a study of blood T cells in healthy people across ages. Study-wide results and caveats: In older individuals, TCR beta diversity per million T cells was lower, falling roughly linearly with age.

A further study also used this sample, focusing on T cells of mothers and their children.

Source material: blood. The sequence was collected from a boy aged 10-17 years in good health. The chain links TRBV5-1 to TRBJ1-1; no definite D call. CDR3 residues: CASSLVPANTEASF. The CDR3 DNA follows: TGCGCCAGCAGCTTGGTGCCGGCGAACACTGAAGCTTCCTTT.